This T cell receptor beta chain is from a study of blood T cell repertoires in COVID-19. Study-wide context: Spain, Italy and the United States supplied samples that represented acute and convalescent COVID-19.

The assay was immunoSEQ multiplex PCR, and TCRdb's table has in-frame clones only and misses some. The sample gives about 400,000 clones, 70% to 90% of which show up once; 2.5% to 3.5% is in the top ten. Germline V gene sequence: CDR1 ENHRY, CDR2 SYGVKD. This CDR3 has 16 residues. V shed 5 bases, J shed 5 bases, and the junction held 11 bases outside the gene matches. The chain carries TRBV10-3 and TRBJ1-5; 8 bases are a match to TRBD1. This clonotype was obtained from a human donor in a cohort sampled during active COVID-19. The sample was peripheral blood. The CDR3 loop reads CAISPSGTGGHQPQHF. CDR3 nucleotide sequence: TGTGCCATCAGTCCCTCCGGTACAGGGGGGCATCAGCCCCAGCATTTT.